The rows below give T cell receptor beta chains drawn from one sample of a study of CD8+ T cells in alopecia areata. Measured with immunoSEQ multiplex PCR; TCRdb has only the in-frame clones, and not every one. The data contain roughly 200,000 clones, almost 65% of them singletons. The specimen was CD4+ T cells sorted from blood, collected at week 0. The receptors were gathered from a human donor with alopecia areata. The CDR3 runs from the conserved cysteine through the conserved F or W. D genes are given only for firm matches. The size of a clone is reported for some rows only, either as once, few or many, or as a class for expanded clones.

clone size | D gene | J gene | V gene | CDR3 DNA | CDR3 protein
NA | NA | TRBJ1-1 | TRBV19 | TGTGCCAGTAGTGGGGAGCTTTACACTGAAGCTTTCTTT | CASSGELYTEAFF
few | NA | TRBJ1-4 | TRBV4-3 | TGCGCCAGCAGCCAAGAAGCAGGCCCAACAACTAATGAAAAACTGTTTTTT | CASSQEAGPTTNEKLFF
NA | NA | TRBJ2-3 | TRBV2 | TGTGCCAGCAGTGAAATGCCAGATACGCAGTATTTT | CASSEMPDTQYF
NA | NA | TRBJ2-1 | TRBV7-3 | TGTGCCAGCAGCTTTCAGGGGGGCACGAGTGAGCAGTTCTTC | CASSFQGGTSEQFF
NA | TRBD2 | TRBJ2-7 | TRBV12-5 | TGTGCTAGTGGTTCGGGACTACCTTACGAGCAGTACTTC | CASGSGLPYEQYF
NA | TRBD1 | TRBJ1-1 | TRBV29-1 | TGCAGCGTGATCCGACAGGGTCCGCCTGAAGCTTTCTTT | CSVIRQGPPEAFF
NA | NA | TRBJ2-7 | TRBV7-2 | TGTGCCAGCAGCTCTCAGGTCTACGAGCAGTACTTC | CASSSQVYEQYF
few | TRBD1 | TRBJ1-6 | TRBV27 | TGTGCCAGCAGGGAGGGCCGGGACAGGGTGGGCCCCCTCCACTTT | CASREGRDRVGPLHF
NA | NA | TRBJ2-5 | TRBV7-9 | TGTGCCACCAACCGTATCTACAGGGAAGAGACCCAGTACTTC | CATNRIYREETQYF
NA | NA | TRBJ1-2 | TRBV19 | TGTGCCAGTAGGACCTCGAGGGTGGGCTACACCTTC | CASRTSRVGYTF
NA | NA | TRBJ2-7 | TRBV10-3 | TGTGCCATCAGTGCCAGACCGGGACAAGGAGGCTACGAGCAGTACTTC | CAISARPGQGGYEQYF
NA | NA | TRBJ2-6 | TRBV10-3 | TGTGCCAGCAGTGGACGGACACACTCTGGGGCCAACGTCCTGACTTTC | CASSGRTHSGANVLTF
NA | NA | TRBJ1-6 | TRBV14 | TGTGCCAGCAGCCAAGATTGGAGTTCACCCCTCCACTTT | CASSQDWSSPLHF
NA | NA | TRBJ1-2 | TRBV5-1 | TGCGCCAGCAGCTTTGGCGACAGAAACTATGGCTACACCTTC | CASSFGDRNYGYTF
NA | NA | TRBJ1-1 | TRBV29-1 | TGCAGCGCCAACCTCCATGGGGGGGACACTGAAGCTTTCTTT | CSANLHGGDTEAFF
NA | NA | TRBJ1-2 | TRBV30 | TGTGCCTGGAGTGTGGGCAGGTCGGATGGCTACACCTTC | CAWSVGRSDGYTF
NA | NA | TRBJ2-7 | TRBV7-2 | TGTGCCAGCACCAAACCGGGGACTTACGAGCAGTACTTC | CASTKPGTYEQYF
NA | NA | TRBJ1-6 | TRBV5-1 | TGCGCCAGCAGCTCTTCAGGGAACTATAATTCACCCCTCCACTTT | CASSSSGNYNSPLHF
NA | TRBD1 | TRBJ2-1 | TRBV4-3 | TGCGCCAGCAGCCAAGATAGGCAGGGGGCTTACAATGAGCAGTTCTTC | CASSQDRQGAYNEQFF
NA | NA | TRBJ1-5 | TRBV15 | TGTGCCACCAGCAGAGACCCCGTCTATAGCAATCAGCCCCAGCATTTT | CATSRDPVYSNQPQHF
few | NA | TRBJ2-7 | TRBV7-6 | TGTGCCAGCAGCTTAGATGCGGGTATAGCCTACGAGCAGTACTTC | CASSLDAGIAYEQYF
NA | NA | TRBJ2-2 | TRBV6-5 | TGTGCCAGCAGTTACATTGGACAGACGAACACCGGGGAGCTGTTTTTT | CASSYIGQTNTGELFF
once | NA | TRBJ1-1 | TRBV11-2 | TGTGCCAGCAGCTTGGGTCTTGAGGGGAAGGCTTTCTTT | CASSLGLEGKAFF
NA | NA | TRBJ1-2 | TRBV11-2 | TGTGCCAGCAGCTTAGAACAATGGGGCTACACCTTC | CASSLEQWGYTF